This T cell receptor beta chain is from a study of tumour-infiltrating T cells in Burkitt lymphoma. As for the study in general: The Burkitt lymphoma cohort spanned all epidemiological subtypes. Productive clonality predicted overall and progression-free survival.

Notes on this clone: Its target is unknown.

The method was immunoSEQ multiplex PCR; TCRdb's version includes in-frame clones alone and lacks a portion of them. The sample holds under 5,000 clones, 10% to 15% seen once. CDR3 length equals 14 residues. Germline lookup yields CDR1 MDHEN and CDR2 SYDVKM. V lost 5 bases and J 0 bases, leaving 11 bases between the germline ends. Overall study findings and caveats: Public clonotypes, several, appeared across numerous Burkitt lymphoma patients.

This chain joins TRBV28 and TRBJ2-7, with D possibly being TRBD1 (6 bases). This receptor was taken from a human donor with Burkitt lymphoma. Material for sequencing was tumor tissue. Here the CDR3 DNA reads TGTGCCAGCAGTACAGGGAAGAACTCCTACGAGCAGTACTTC. Translated, it gives CASSTGKNSYEQYF.